The sequence of this T cell receptor beta chain was determined in a study of T-cell reconstitution after alpha-beta-depleted transplantation in children. The CDR3 consists of 13 residues. The ends were cut back, 0 bases at V and 8 bases at J, with 8 bases in the middle. Per the germline V gene, CDR1 is SGDLS and CDR2 is YYNGEE. The TCRbeta library incorporated unique molecular identifiers. Each CDR3 protein gets one entry after TCRdb re-called the PCR reads with MiXCR. The sample has about 360,000 distinct CDR3 sequences, roughly 15% seen once. The sample in question was PBMCs, obtained from the stem cell graft. This receptor was obtained from a human donor who donated a stem cell graft to a child with Fanconi anemia. The chain carries TRBV9 and TRBJ1-4; TRBD1 is a possible D gene (5 bases). The chain's CDR3 is CASSVAGAEKLFF. The CDR3 DNA is TGTGCCAGCAGCGTAGCCGGGGCAGAAAAACTGTTTTTT.